These 31 T cell receptor beta chains originate from one sample sequenced in a study of CD8+ T cells in alopecia areata. In each case, RNA was isolated and then reverse transcribed into cDNA as the sequencing template. Assay used: immunoSEQ multiplex PCR; TCRdb lists only in-frame clones, some missing. The sample shows hundreds of thousands of clones, 67% of them seen only once. The starting material was CD4+ T cells sorted from blood, obtained at week 0. The receptor source for this set is a human donor with alopecia areata.

The V and J genes are TRBV7-2 and TRBJ2-7; D uncertain. With 1 base removed from V and 6 bases from J, the gap between germline ends came to 7 bases. CDR3 length: 12 amino acids. CDR1 SGHTA and CDR2 FQGNSA come from the germline V gene. The CDR3 reads CASSLGLSEQYF. CDR3 nucleotide sequence: TGTGCCAGCAGCTTAGGGCTTTCCGAGCAGTACTTC.

The genes are TRBV6-5 and TRBJ2-3; TRBD2 might be the D (5 bases). This CDR3 has 15 amino acids. V was trimmed by 1 base and J by 1 base, leaving 9 bases between them. The germline V gene encodes CDR1 MNHEY and CDR2 SVGAGI. The CDR3 loop is CASSYFLAGTDTQYF. CDR3 nucleotides: TGTGCCAGCAGTTACTTCCTAGCCGGCACAGATACGCAGTATTTT.

This chain links TRBV9 with TRBJ1-2; no clear D. The CDR3 totals 12 residues. Per germline, CDR1 SGDLS and CDR2 YYNGEE. V was pared by 4 bases and J by 6 bases, with 10 bases between. In DNA form, the CDR3 reads TGTGCCAGCAGCCCCGCTTTCGATGGCTACACCTTC. This encodes CASSPAFDGYTF.

This chain connects TRBV30 to TRBJ1-1; maybe TRBD1 (5 bases). The germline gives CDR1 GTSNPN, CDR2 SVGIG (reference sequence). The V end was cut by 2 bases, the J end by 0 bases, with 7 bases between. The CDR3 has 13 residues. The CDR3 DNA follows: TGTGCCTGGAGTACAGGCGTGAACACTGAAGCTTTCTTT. Residues: CAWSTGVNTEAFF.

V is TRBV14 and J is TRBJ2-2; no definite D call. Between the trimmed V and J ends, which lost 1 base and 5 bases, there was a span of 5 bases. Germline V CDR1 and CDR2: SGHDN, FVKESK. This CDR3 spans 13 amino acids. This CDR3 is CASSQVVTGELFF. The CDR3 DNA follows: TGTGCCAGCAGCCAAGTAGTGACCGGGGAGCTGTTTTTT.

The chain is built from TRBV7-6 and TRBJ2-7, with 7 bases aligning to TRBD1. Trimming removed 5 bases from V and 5 bases from J; junction bases left unmatched: 3. This CDR3 spans 12 amino acids. Germline CDR1 is SGHVS and CDR2 is FNYEAQ. The DNA of the CDR3 is TGTGCCAGCAGCGCGACAGGGAACGAGCAGTACTTC. Translation gives CASSATGNEQYF.

V usage is TRBV6-5 and J usage is TRBJ2-7; TRBD1 matches 8 bases. Germline V gene sequence: CDR1 MNHEY, CDR2 SVGAGI. This CDR3 is built from 13 residues. Unmatched junction bases numbered 3, after V lost 6 bases and J lost 2 bases. Here the CDR3 DNA reads TGTGCCAGCAGCCGGACAGGGCCCTACGAGCAGTACTTC. It yields the protein CASSRTGPYEQYF.

V and J are TRBV5-6 and TRBJ2-1, with D perhaps matching TRBD1 or TRBD2 (5 bases each). Trimming removed 4 bases at V and 4 bases at J, with 18 bases between. The CDR3 is 16 amino acids. CDR1 is SGHDT, CDR2 YYEEEE, per germline. The CDR3 protein is CASSPLQGVGYNEQFF. The DNA for the CDR3 is TGTGCCAGCAGCCCCCTCCAGGGAGTTGGTTACAATGAGCAGTTCTTC.

This clone turned up a few times. The chain uses TRBV5-1 and TRBJ2-6, with 10 bases that match TRBD1. With 0 bases clipped from V and 4 bases from J, the junction kept 7 bases outside the gene matches. CDR3 length: 18 residues. Germline CDR1 is SGHRS and CDR2 is YFSETQ. The CDR3 DNA sequence: TGCGCCAGCAGCTTGGCTGGGACAGGGGCGCCAGGGGCCAACGTCCTGACTTTC. Residues: CASSLAGTGAPGANVLTF.

V usage is TRBV5-6 and J usage is TRBJ1-5, with TRBD1 matching 9 bases. Germline assignment: CDR1 SGHDT and CDR2 YYEEEE. The V and J ends lost 2 bases and 7 bases, in that order; junction bases with no gene match: 10. This CDR3 spans 16 amino acids. The CDR3 sequence: CASSLGTGGKGQPQHF. CDR3 DNA: TGTGCCAGCAGCTTAGGAACAGGGGGCAAAGGACAGCCCCAGCATTTT.

This chain connects TRBV29-1 to TRBJ1-5; 7 bases align to TRBD1. Per germline, CDR1 SQVTM and CDR2 ANQGSEA. There are 13 residues in the CDR3. V gave up 6 bases and J gave up 1 base; unmatched junction bases: 3. The CDR3 sequence: CSVATGSNQPQHF. CDR3 bases: TGCAGCGTGGCGACAGGGAGCAATCAGCCCCAGCATTTT.

The table lists this clone with a count of one. V gene TRBV5-8 combines with J gene TRBJ1-5, with 8 bases fitting TRBD1. The CDR3 has 13 residues. CDR1 SGHTS and CDR2 YDEGEE come from the germline V gene. The V and J ends lost 4 bases and 7 bases, in that order; junction bases with no gene match: 4. As DNA, the CDR3 is TGTGCCAGCAGCGTCGACAGGGGACAGCCCCAGCATTTT. It encodes CASSVDRGQPQHF.

Turning to this clone: The junction does not match germline at one end; this may be a read error. The J gene is TRBJ2-7, the V gene TRBV2; D assignment may be TRBD1 or TRBD2 (5 bases each). The CDR3 length is 15 residues. In germline, CDR1 is SNHLY, CDR2 FYNNEI. This CDR3 reads CASSSMGTRNDEQYF. In DNA form, the CDR3 reads TGTGCTAGCAGCAGCATGGGGACCCGGAACGACGAGCAGTACTTC.

This clone was picked up one time. The CDR3 nucleotides read TGCGCCAGCAGCACGACCCCAGGAGTGAACACTGAAGCTTTCTTT. The encoded protein is CASSTTPGVNTEAFF. This rearrangement joins TRBV5-1 to TRBJ1-1; no clear D gene. Trimming pared 4 bases from V and 0 bases from J, leaving 13 bases between. CDR3 length: 15 amino acids. Germline values: CDR1 SGHRS, CDR2 YFSETQ. Based on the CDR3 plus reference TRBV5-1 and TRBJ1-1, the full variable domain is KAGVTQTPRYLIKTRGQQVTLSCSPISGHRSVSWYQQTPGQGLQFLFEYFSETQRNKGNFPGRFSGRQFSNSRSEMNVSTLELGDSALYLCASSTTPGVNTEAFFGQGTRLTVV.

The chain joins TRBV19 to TRBJ1-4; D remains unclear. Trimming pared 0 bases from V and 0 bases from J, leaving 11 bases between. The CDR3 is made up of 17 amino acids. Germline V gives CDR1 LNHDA, CDR2 SQIVND (reference sequence). The CDR3 loop is CASSIDFGGATNEKLFF. The CDR3, as DNA: TGTGCCAGTAGTATAGACTTCGGTGGAGCAACTAATGAAAAACTGTTTTTT.

The gene calls are TRBV5-1 and TRBJ2-7; either TRBD1 or TRBD2 may supply D (5 bases each). This CDR3 is built from 14 residues. Germline V gene data show CDR1 as SGHRS and CDR2 as YFSETQ. Trimming took 7 bases from V and 2 from J, leaving 16 bases between them. DNA of the CDR3: TGCGCCAGCGGGGCGGGTGGAGCCCCCTACGAGCAGTACTTC. Protein sequence: CASGAGGAPYEQYF.

The J gene is TRBJ1-6, the V gene TRBV7-3, with D possibly TRBD1 on 6 matching bases. The V and J ends lost 5 bases and 7 bases respectively, with 9 bases between them. CDR3 length equals 13 residues. The germline gives CDR1 SGHTA, CDR2 FQGTGA. CDR3 nucleotides: TGTGCCAGCAGCCTGGACAGCAATTCACCCCTCCACTTT. Residues: CASSLDSNSPLHF.

This clone was seen a handful of times. V usage is TRBV19 and J usage is TRBJ1-3, with 8 nucleotides matching TRBD1. CDR1 is LNHDA and CDR2 is SQIVND in the germline V gene (reference sequence). V dropped 8 bases and J dropped 4; count of bases not matched to a gene: 4. CDR3 length: 13 amino acids. The DNA for the CDR3 is TGTGCCAGTGGACAGGGCACGGGAAACACCATATATTTT. It encodes CASGQGTGNTIYF.

This clone came up a few times. At the DNA level, this CDR3 is encoded by other sequences in the same sample as well. The chain employs TRBV30 and TRBJ2-7; D not resolved. The germline V gene has CDR1 GTSNPN and CDR2 SVGIG (reference sequence). Trimming took off 0 bases at V and 4 bases at J, with 10 bases between the two ends. The CDR3 is 13 amino acids. The CDR3 protein is CAWSVPGSYEQYF. DNA for the CDR3: TGTGCCTGGAGTGTACCGGGTAGTTACGAGCAGTACTTC. The whole variable domain, remainder taken from reference TRBV30 and TRBJ2-7, is SQTIHQWPATLVQPVGSPLSLECTVEGTSNPNLYWYRQAAGRGLQLLFYSVGIGQISSEVPQNLSASRPQDRQFILSSKKLLLSDSGFYLCAWSVPGSYEQYFGPGTRLTVT.

The chain carries TRBV4-3 and TRBJ1-6, with TRBD1 as a possible D gene (6 bases). The CDR3 is 16 residues long. V was shortened by 0 bases and J by 9 bases, with 15 bases between the two germline ends. Germline V CDR1 and CDR2: LGHNA, YSLEER. The CDR3 reads CASSQDRTGLLSPLHF. The CDR3, as DNA: TGCGCCAGCAGCCAAGATCGAACAGGGCTACTTTCACCCCTCCACTTT.

This chain links TRBV7-2 with TRBJ1-2; a weak D match, TRBD1 (6 bases). Germline values: CDR1 SGHTA, CDR2 FQGNSA. Between the trimmed V and J ends, which lost 5 bases and 8 bases, there was a span of 15 bases. There are 13 residues in the CDR3. CDR3 loop: CASSVTGLGGYTF. The CDR3 DNA reads as TGTGCCAGCAGCGTGACAGGTTTGGGAGGCTACACCTTC.

The chain has TRBV29-1 and TRBJ2-3, with 9 bases fitting TRBD2. Germline loops: CDR1 SQVTM, CDR2 ANQGSEA. The CDR3 sequence is 15 residues long. The V gene end was trimmed by 6 bases and the J gene end by 1 base; junction bases not matched to a gene: 8. CDR3 coding DNA: TGCAGCGTCACACTTAGCGGGGGTGGCACAGATACGCAGTATTTT. Protein sequence: CSVTLSGGGTDTQYF.

The chain joins TRBV4-3 to TRBJ2-5; tentatively, D is TRBD1 (6 bases). Trimming pared 0 bases from V and 4 bases from J, leaving 9 bases between. Germline CDR1 LGHNA, CDR2 YSLEER. CDR3 length equals 14 residues. The CDR3 region has the DNA TGCGCCAGCAGCCAAGATATCAGGGGAGAGACCCAGTACTTC. This codes for CASSQDIRGETQYF.

The J gene is TRBJ2-7, the V gene TRBV27, with 9 bases identical to TRBD2. V lost 5 bases, J lost 2 bases, and 4 bases stayed unmatched. The CDR3 has 14 amino acids. Germline V gene sequence: CDR1 MNHEY, CDR2 SMNVEV (reference sequence). In DNA, the CDR3 is TGTGCCAGCAGTAAGCTAGCGGGACCCTACGAGCAGTACTTC. This encodes CASSKLAGPYEQYF.

This clone has ten or more counts. The chain combines TRBV19 with TRBJ1-1; possibly TRBD1 for D (6 bases). The V gene lost 5 bases and the J gene lost 1 base, with 11 bases spanning the gap. Germline CDR1 LNHDA, CDR2 SQIVND (reference sequence). The CDR3 has 14 residues. DNA of the CDR3: TGTGCCAGTAGTCTCGGACAGCGGAACACTGAAGCTTTCTTT. It codes for CASSLGQRNTEAFF.

V usage is TRBV30 and J usage is TRBJ1-2; D is unclear. Germline V lookup: CDR1 GTSNPN, CDR2 SVGIG (reference sequence). The CDR3 runs 14 residues. V lost 1 base and J 4 bases, leaving 13 bases between the germline ends. CDR3 sequence: CAWSAPDLLYGYTF. CDR3 DNA sequence: TGTGCCTGGAGTGCCCCGGACCTACTCTATGGCTACACCTTC.

The chain employs TRBV6-1 and TRBJ1-6; D perhaps matches TRBD1 (6 bases). The CDR3 consists of 15 residues. With 2 bases removed from V and 8 bases from J, the gap between germline ends came to 13 bases. Germline-derived CDR1 and CDR2 are MNHNS and SASEGT. The CDR3 sequence: CASSESQGRYSPLHF. CDR3 sequence (DNA): TGTGCCAGCAGTGAAAGCCAGGGGAGGTATTCACCCCTCCACTTT.

This chain joins TRBV4-3 and TRBJ2-3; possible D gene TRBD1, 6 bases. The CDR3 has 13 amino acids. Germline V CDR1 and CDR2: LGHNA, YSLEER. V lost 4 bases to trimming and J lost 4 bases, with 9 bases between them. CDR3 loop: CASSPHRADTQYF. CDR3 nucleotide sequence: TGCGCCAGCAGCCCTCACAGGGCAGATACGCAGTATTTT.

The V and J genes are TRBV9 and TRBJ1-2; D is perhaps TRBD1 (5 bases). Germline values: CDR1 SGDLS, CDR2 YYNGEE. This CDR3 region has 15 residues. Trimming removed 0 bases at V and 8 bases at J, with 17 bases between. CDR3: CASSVAPGRTGGYTF. The DNA of the CDR3 is TGTGCCAGCAGCGTAGCTCCGGGACGAACGGGGGGCTACACCTTC.

This sequence joins TRBV30 and TRBJ1-4, with no clear D. The V and J ends lost 2 bases and 10 bases respectively, with 17 bases between them. CDR3 length: 14 amino acids. In germline, CDR1 is GTSNPN, CDR2 SVGIG (reference sequence). This CDR3 reads CAWSPPGLLGKLFF. The CDR3 DNA reads as TGTGCCTGGAGTCCTCCAGGACTGCTCGGAAAACTGTTTTTT.

This clone has a handful of counts. J is TRBJ2-1 and V is TRBV7-2, with D tentatively TRBD1 (6 bases). The germline V gene encodes CDR1 SGHTA and CDR2 FQGNSA. The V and J ends lost 4 bases and 8 bases respectively, with 9 bases between them. The CDR3 sequence is 12 residues long. In DNA form, the CDR3 reads TGTGCCAGCAGCTCCCAGGGGTATGAGCAGTTCTTC. As protein: CASSSQGYEQFF.